A single TCR beta chain is shown here with its context. Its specificity is not known. Use of 60 Vbeta and 13 Jbeta primers characterized the PCR. Per the study methods: About 10 million shared chains were among roughly 81 million unique TCR beta chains counted in a later analysis. The assay was immunoSEQ multiplex PCR, and TCRdb's table has in-frame clones only and misses some. V and J calls and clone size follow that table, whereas D and trimming were derived from the DNA. The profile shows hundreds of thousands of clones, approximately 84% of them singletons. When sampled, the donors appeared nominally healthy, though they likely had unrecorded immune exposures. The CDR3 is 15 amino acids. V shed 3 bases and J shed 3 bases, with 14 bases lying between them. From germline, CDR1 is SEHNR and CDR2 FQNEAQ (reference sequence). The data were obtained in a study of cytomegalovirus exposure and HLA in healthy donors.

Study-level points and caveats: Segments of the TCR beta V type were, in most cases, productive about 90% or about 30% of the time in an earlier analysis. From TCR beta sequences, most subjects' HLA-A and HLA-B alleles were reportedly predicted accurately.

The TCR originated in a woman in her thirties or forties in good health and CMV-seronegative. Sequencing was done on a sample of PBMCs. This chain joins TRBV7-9 and TRBJ1-2; the D gene is possibly TRBD1 (6 bases). The CDR3 protein is CASSFGGGQDYGYTF. As DNA, the CDR3 is TGTGCCAGCAGCTTCGGCGGGGGGCAGGACTATGGCTACACCTTC.